This entry describes one TCR beta chain. Germline CDR1 is SQVTM and CDR2 is ANQGSEA. Trimming shortened V by 5 bases and J by 5 bases, and 10 bases separated the two germline ends. The CDR3 spans 13 residues. Participants, about 18 to 100 years old, spanned about 26 US areas. Participant-reported clinical history was the basis for cohort assignment. The data were taken from a study of blood T cell repertoires in COVID-19. At the level of the study: The United States, Italy and Spain provided the acute and convalescent COVID-19 samples. T cells, B-cell-depleted T cells, or PBMCs supplied cDNA or gDNA.

Produced via immunoSEQ multiplex PCR; TCRdb's table is partial and in-frame only. There are roughly 200,000 clones in the sample; just over 85% occur only once, and 3% to 4% lies in the top ten. The chain uses TRBV29-1 and TRBJ1-6, with D possibly TRBD1 on 5 matching bases. Sequencing was done on a sample of PBMCs or T cells enriched from blood (not recorded which). This TCR was recovered from a woman in her 40s with acute COVID-19. The CDR3 loop is CSVQRQNNSPLHF. In DNA form, the CDR3 reads TGCAGCGTTCAAAGACAGAATAATTCACCCCTCCACTTT.